This T cell receptor beta chain came from a study of T cell responses to AZD1222 COVID-19 vaccine. Study-level results: It should be noted that donors were predominantly white British and more often female, and clonal diversity was possibly underestimated. Regions 160-218 and 743-854 held dominance among vaccine-associated CD4 TCRs, which spanned spike. Variant regions that are unmutated are reportedly the target of nearly half of spike-specific TCRs.

Germline-derived CDR1 and CDR2 are SGHTA and FQGNSA. Trimming left V 2 bases short and J 6 bases short, with 8 bases between. This CDR3 comprises 13 residues. In the case of this clone: What it binds is not known.

Doses given second, at about 4 or about 12 weeks, were pooled. The protocol was immunoSEQ multiplex PCR, while the TCRdb copy is restricted to in-frame clones and leaves out a portion. Of some 150,000 clones listed, around 92% are singletons. The sequences come from peripheral blood, collected 28 days after the second AZD1222 dose. The chain recombines TRBV7-2 with TRBJ1-5; D is unclear. The sequence was obtained from an adult who received the AZD1222 COVID-19 vaccine. The CDR3 spells CASSLSSSQPQHF. CDR3 nucleotides: TGTGCCAGCAGCTTAAGTTCCAGTCAGCCCCAGCATTTT.